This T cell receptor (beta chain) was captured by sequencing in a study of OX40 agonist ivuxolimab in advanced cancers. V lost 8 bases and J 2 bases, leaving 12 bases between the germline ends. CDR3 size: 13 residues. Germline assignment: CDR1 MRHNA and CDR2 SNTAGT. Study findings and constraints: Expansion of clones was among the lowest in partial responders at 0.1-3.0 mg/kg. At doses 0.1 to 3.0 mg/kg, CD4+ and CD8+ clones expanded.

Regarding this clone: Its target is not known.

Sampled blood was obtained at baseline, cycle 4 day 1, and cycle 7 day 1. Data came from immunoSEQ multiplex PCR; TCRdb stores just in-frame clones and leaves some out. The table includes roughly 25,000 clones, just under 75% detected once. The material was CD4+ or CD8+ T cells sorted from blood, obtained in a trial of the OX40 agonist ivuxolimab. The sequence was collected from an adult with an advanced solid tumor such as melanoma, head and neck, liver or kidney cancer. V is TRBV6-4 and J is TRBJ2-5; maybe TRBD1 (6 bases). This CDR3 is CASRHREQETQYF. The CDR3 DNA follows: TGTGCCAGCCGTCACAGGGAACAAGAGACCCAGTACTTC.